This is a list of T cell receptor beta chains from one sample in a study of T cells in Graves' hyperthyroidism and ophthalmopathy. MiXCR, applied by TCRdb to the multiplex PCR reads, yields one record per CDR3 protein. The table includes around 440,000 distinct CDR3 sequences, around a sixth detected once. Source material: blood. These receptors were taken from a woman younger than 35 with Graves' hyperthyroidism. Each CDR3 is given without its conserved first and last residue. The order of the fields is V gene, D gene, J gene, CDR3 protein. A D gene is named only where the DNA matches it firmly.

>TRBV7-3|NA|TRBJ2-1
ASSLRGGSSYNEQF
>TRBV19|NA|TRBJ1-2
ASRPTVDNYGYT
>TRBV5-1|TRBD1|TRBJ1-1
ASSLEGTGGVNTEAF
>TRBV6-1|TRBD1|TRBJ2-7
ASSLKPGTGGHEQY
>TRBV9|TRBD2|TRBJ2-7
ASSMTSGSYEQY
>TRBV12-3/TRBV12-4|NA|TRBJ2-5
ASRPQGGDQY
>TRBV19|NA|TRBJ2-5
ASSITRWGRETQY
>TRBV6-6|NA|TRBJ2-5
ASSYSRQAETQY
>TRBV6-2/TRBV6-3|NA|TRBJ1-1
ASSYGGKGGTEAF
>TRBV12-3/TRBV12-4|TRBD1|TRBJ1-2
ASSPGTGGVYGYT
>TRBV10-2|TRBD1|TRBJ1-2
ASTLIPQGNYGYT
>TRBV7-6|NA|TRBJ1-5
ASSFLQGGDQPQH
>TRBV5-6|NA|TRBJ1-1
ASSPTDSLTEAF
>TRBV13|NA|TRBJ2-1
ASSDRTDNEQF
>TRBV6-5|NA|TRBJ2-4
ASSYRGPKNIQY
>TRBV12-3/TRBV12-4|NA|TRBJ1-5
ASRPTGSNQPQH
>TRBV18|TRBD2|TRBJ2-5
ASSQLAQIAGLETQY
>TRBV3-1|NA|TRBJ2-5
ASSLGLTQETQY
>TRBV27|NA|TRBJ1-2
ASSYTGLSLRGYT